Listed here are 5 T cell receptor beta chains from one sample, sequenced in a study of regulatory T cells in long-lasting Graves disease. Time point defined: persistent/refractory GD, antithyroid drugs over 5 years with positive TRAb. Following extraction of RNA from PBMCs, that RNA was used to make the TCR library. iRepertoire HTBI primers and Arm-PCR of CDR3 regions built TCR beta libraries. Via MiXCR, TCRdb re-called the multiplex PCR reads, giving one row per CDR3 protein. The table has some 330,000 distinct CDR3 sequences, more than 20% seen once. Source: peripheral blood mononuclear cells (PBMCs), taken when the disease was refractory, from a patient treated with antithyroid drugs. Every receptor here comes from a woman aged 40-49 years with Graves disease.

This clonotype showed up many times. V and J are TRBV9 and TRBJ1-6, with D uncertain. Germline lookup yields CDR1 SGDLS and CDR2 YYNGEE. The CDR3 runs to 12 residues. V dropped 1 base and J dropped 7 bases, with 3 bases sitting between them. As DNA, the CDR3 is TGTGCCAGCAGCGTAAACAATTCACCCCTCCACTTT. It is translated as CASSVNNSPLHF.

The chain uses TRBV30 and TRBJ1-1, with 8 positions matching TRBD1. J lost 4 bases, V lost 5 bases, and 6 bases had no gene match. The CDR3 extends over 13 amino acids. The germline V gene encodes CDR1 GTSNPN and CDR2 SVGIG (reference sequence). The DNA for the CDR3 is TGTGCCTGGCGCCAGGGGGCGAGCACTGAAGCTTTCTTT. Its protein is CAWRQGASTEAFF.

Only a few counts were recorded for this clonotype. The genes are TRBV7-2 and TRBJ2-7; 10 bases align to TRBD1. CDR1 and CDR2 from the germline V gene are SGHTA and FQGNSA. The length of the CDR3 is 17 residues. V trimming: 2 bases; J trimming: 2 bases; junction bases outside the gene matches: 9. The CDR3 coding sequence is TGTGCCAGCAGCTTACTAATAACCGGGACAGGGGCCTACGAGCAGTACTTC. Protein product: CASSLLITGTGAYEQYF.

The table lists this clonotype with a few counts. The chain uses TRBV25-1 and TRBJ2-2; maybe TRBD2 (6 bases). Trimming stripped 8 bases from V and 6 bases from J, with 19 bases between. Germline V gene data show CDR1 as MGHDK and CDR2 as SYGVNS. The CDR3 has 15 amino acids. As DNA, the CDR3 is TGTGCCAGCGGGGACTCTTCCTTATCACCCGGGGAGCTGTTTTTT. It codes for CASGDSSLSPGELFF.

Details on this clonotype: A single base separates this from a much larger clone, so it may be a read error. The CDR3 sequence: CASSLHGDNVLTF. The DNA for the CDR3 is TGTGCCAGCAGCTTGCATGGGGACAACGTCCTGACTTTC. The chain carries TRBV7-8 and TRBJ2-6; D ambiguous. CDR3 length: 13 amino acids. From germline, CDR1 is SGHVS and CDR2 FQNEAQ.